One sample yielded the 10 T cell receptor beta chains listed below, sequenced in a study of shared clonotypes between healthy human individuals. Assay: immunoSEQ multiplex PCR; the TCRdb copy retains only in-frame clones and omits some. The table has about 2.4 million clones, 90% to 95% seen once. Sample: naive CD4+ T cells sorted from blood. Subset reported: CD45RA+ positively selected. These receptors were obtained from a man aged 18 to 29 in good health.

This chain links TRBV11-3 with TRBJ2-3, with D uncertain. The CDR3 contains 13 residues. CDR1 is SGHNT and CDR2 is YENEEA in the germline V gene. Between the trimmed V and J ends, which lost 5 bases and 2 bases, there was a span of 8 bases. CDR3 in amino acids: CASSTSFTDTQYF. The CDR3 DNA sequence: TGTGCCAGCAGCACGAGCTTCACAGATACGCAGTATTTT. The whole variable domain, filled in from reference TRBV11-3 and TRBJ2-3, reads EAGVVQSPRYKIIEKKQPVAFWCNPISGHNTLYWYLQNLGQGPELLIRYENEEAVDDSQLPKDRFSAERLKGVDSTLKIQPAELGDSAVYLCASSTSFTDTQYFGPGTRLTVL.

The chain couples TRBV4-1 to TRBJ1-4, with D maybe TRBD1 (5 bases). Germline V gene sequence: CDR1 MGHRA, CDR2 YSYEKL. Trimming stripped 3 bases from V and 8 bases from J, with 13 bases between. The length of the CDR3 is 14 residues. CDR3 DNA: TGCGCCAGCAGCCACAGGGATAGAGAAGAAAAACTGTTTTTT. Amino acids: CASSHRDREEKLFF.

The V and J genes are TRBV12-5 and TRBJ2-7, with D unclear. The CDR3 consists of 12 residues. The V end was cut by 6 bases, the J end by 4 bases, with 10 bases between. The germline gives CDR1 LGHNT, CDR2 FRNRAP. The CDR3, as DNA: TGTGCTAGTGGATCTACGGTTTACGAGCAGTACTTC. This sequence encodes CASGSTVYEQYF.

This clone was recorded only once. V gene TRBV5-8 combines with J gene TRBJ2-2; TRBD1 matches 9 bases. The CDR3 has 14 amino acids. The trim removed 6 bases at V and 8 bases at J, leaving 8 bases unmatched. Per the germline V gene, CDR1 is SGHTS and CDR2 is YDEGEE. The CDR3 sequence is CASTLRDRVGELFF. DNA for the CDR3: TGTGCCAGCACCCTCCGGGACAGGGTGGGGGAGCTGTTTTTT.

A note on this clone: Other nucleotide sequences from this sample produce the same CDR3. The genes are TRBV5-1 and TRBJ2-5; unclear D gene. Deletions cut 4 bases from V and 1 base from J, with 5 bases between. Looked up from germline, CDR1 is SGHRS and CDR2 is YFSETQ. There are 12 residues in the CDR3. CDR3 in DNA: TGCGCCAGCAGCGCGAGCCAAGAGACCCAGTACTTC. Translation: CASSASQETQYF.

The chain links TRBV11-2 to TRBJ2-7; no firm D call. V lost 5 bases to trimming and J lost 7 bases, with 12 bases between them. Germline lookup yields CDR1 SGHAT and CDR2 FQNNGV. The CDR3 totals 12 residues. Here the CDR3 reads CASSPTSREQYF. The CDR3 DNA sequence: TGTGCCAGCAGCCCTACGAGTCGGGAGCAGTACTTC.

The chain joins TRBV10-3 to TRBJ2-1; perhaps TRBD2 as D (6 bases). The CDR3 runs 14 residues. In germline, CDR1 is ENHRY, CDR2 SYGVKD. Trimming took off 3 bases at V and 4 bases at J, with 10 bases between the two ends. CDR3 bases: TGTGCCATCAGTGACCTCGGGACTTACAATGAGCAGTTCTTC. This codes for CAISDLGTYNEQFF.

In regard to this clone: Here the CDR3 omits its conserved ending phenylalanine or tryptophan, so a read error is the likely source. This chain joins TRBV5-6 and TRBJ1-1, with TRBD1 as a possible D gene (6 bases). Germline V gene sequence: CDR1 SGHDT, CDR2 YYEEEE. The CDR3 runs 16 residues. V was cut by 2 bases and J by 3 bases, with 17 bases left in between. The CDR3 DNA follows: TGTGCCAGCAGCTTAAGTGCTGCACAGGGATACACTGAAGCTTTCCTT. Protein: CASSLSAAQGYTEAFL.

On this clone itself: This specimen includes other DNA sequences encoding the same CDR3. The chain has TRBV5-1 and TRBJ1-1; possible D gene TRBD1, 5 bases. The V end lost 4 bases, the J end lost 1 base, and 11 bases lay between the germline ends. This CDR3 spans 14 amino acids. The germline V gene has CDR1 SGHRS and CDR2 YFSETQ. CDR3 residues: CASSPGDRNTEAFF. The DNA of the CDR3 is TGCGCCAGCAGCCCGGGAGACAGGAACACTGAAGCTTTCTTT.

The V and J genes are TRBV6-1 and TRBJ2-1; TRBD2 agrees at 10 bases. Germline CDR1 and CDR2: MNHNS and SASEGT. Trimming cost V 6 bases and J 3 bases; bases outside gene matches: 5. There are 15 residues in the CDR3. The CDR3 sequence is CASRGSGGVYNEQFF. The DNA for the CDR3 is TGTGCCAGCAGAGGGAGCGGGGGGGTCTACAATGAGCAGTTCTTC.